This TCR beta chain was documented in a study of CD8+ T cells in alopecia areata. Regarding the study as a whole: Lesional scalp displayed greater clonality than normal scalp, most notably in alopecia totalis/universalis. Sequences from scalp samples also cover resident alphabeta T cells of normal skin.

Researchers gathered lesional scalp punch biopsies and peripheral blood from patients with alopecia areata. Isolation of CD4+ and CD8+ T cells from PBMCs was achieved by sorting. This clone was seen only once. Its specificity is not known. Reverse transcription of extracted RNA yielded cDNA, which provided the sequencing template. The protocol was immunoSEQ multiplex PCR, while the TCRdb copy is restricted to in-frame clones and leaves out a portion. Here the sample spans 100,000 to 150,000 clones, roughly 50% being singletons. This sequence was found in a human donor with alopecia areata. The material sequenced was CD8+ T cells sorted from blood, taken at week 0.

The chain's CDR3 is CASSPRRGQETQYF. The CDR3, as DNA: TGCGCCAGCAGCCCACGTAGGGGCCAAGAGACCCAGTACTTC. The chain has TRBV4-1 and TRBJ2-5; D is possibly TRBD1 (5 bases). The V end lost 4 bases, the J end lost 1 base, and 10 bases lay between the germline ends. CDR1 MGHRA and CDR2 YSYEKL come from the germline V gene. The CDR3 loop spans 14 amino acids.